The 24 T cell receptor beta chains below come from one sample, sequenced in a study of OX40 agonist ivuxolimab in advanced cancers. The table came from immunoSEQ multiplex PCR; TCRdb's copy has only in-frame clones and leaves some out. The sample yields 66,000 or so clones, more than 65% seen once. The sample in question was CD4+ or CD8+ T cells sorted from blood, obtained in a trial of the OX40 agonist ivuxolimab. These receptors came from an adult with an advanced solid tumor such as melanoma, head and neck, liver or kidney cancer.

This clone was detected once. The chain couples TRBV4-2 to TRBJ2-3, with 9 bases lining up with TRBD2. V lost 7 bases, J lost 0 bases, and 5 bases stayed unmatched. CDR1 is LGHNA, CDR2 YNFKEQ, per germline. The CDR3 consists of 15 residues. CDR3 nucleotide sequence: TGTGCCAGCAACGAAGCGGGAGGTAGCACAGATACGCAGTATTTT. Translating gives CASNEAGGSTDTQYF.

The V call is TRBV2, the J call TRBJ2-2, with 8 bases lining up with TRBD2. Germline lookup yields CDR1 SNHLY and CDR2 FYNNEI. The CDR3 loop spans 16 amino acids. V trimming: 3 bases; J trimming: 7 bases; junction bases outside the gene matches: 10. The CDR3 DNA reads TGTGCCAGCAGTGACCCCAGCGGGAGTACGGGCGGGGAGCTGTTTTTT. Its protein is CASSDPSGSTGGELFF.

This chain links TRBV29-1 with TRBJ1-1, with a tentative D call TRBD1 (5 bases). This CDR3 contains 14 residues. V dropped 7 bases and J dropped 0 bases, with 15 bases sitting between them. Germline loops: CDR1 SQVTM, CDR2 ANQGSEA. CDR3 sequence reads: CSAAGDLMNTEAFF. The CDR3 DNA reads as TGCAGCGCCGCGGGGGACCTCATGAACACTGAAGCTTTCTTT.

The table lists this clone with a count of one. The J gene is TRBJ1-1, the V gene TRBV5-1; no clear D gene. CDR3 length equals 12 residues. CDR1 is SGHRS, CDR2 YFSETQ, per germline. V was cut by 1 base and J by 3 bases, with 4 bases left in between. In DNA, the CDR3 is TGCGCCAGCAGCTTGAGCGACACTGAAGCTTTCTTT. Residues: CASSLSDTEAFF.

This clone was picked up a small number of times. The chain uses TRBV7-2 and TRBJ1-5; D uncertain. Germline V gives CDR1 SGHTA, CDR2 FQGNSA. V was clipped by 1 base and J by 5 bases, with 3 bases between them. This CDR3 is 12 amino acids long. This CDR3 reads CASSLGDQPQHF. For the CDR3, the DNA is TGTGCCAGCAGCTTAGGAGATCAGCCCCAGCATTTT.

The chain couples TRBV11-3 to TRBJ2-3, with TRBD2 matching over 15 bases. The germline V gene encodes CDR1 SGHNT and CDR2 YENEEA. CDR3 length equals 16 residues. With V trimmed by 5 bases and J by 4 bases, 4 bases remained unmatched. The CDR3 protein is CASSRGTSGRSDTQYF. The DNA of the CDR3 is TGTGCCAGCAGCCGCGGGACTAGCGGGAGGTCAGATACGCAGTATTTT.

The J gene is TRBJ2-2, the V gene TRBV28; 8 nucleotides match TRBD2. Germline trimming cut 4 bases from V and 6 bases from J; bases unmatched to any gene: 19. The germline V gene has CDR1 MDHEN and CDR2 SYDVKM. The length of the CDR3 is 19 residues. The CDR3 here is CASSYLSLRLARAAGELFF. CDR3 nucleotides: TGTGCCAGCAGTTATCTAAGCCTTAGACTAGCGCGCGCAGCCGGGGAGCTGTTTTTT.

The chain recombines TRBV29-1 with TRBJ2-1; 12 nucleotides match TRBD2. V lost 5 bases to trimming and J lost 8 bases; unmatched junction nucleotides: 4. Germline lookup yields CDR1 SQVTM and CDR2 ANQGSEA. This CDR3 is 13 amino acids long. CDR3 nucleotides: TGCAGCGTTAGGACTAGCGGGGTTGATGAGCAGTTCTTC. Encoded protein: CSVRTSGVDEQFF.

The chain is built from TRBV5-1 and TRBJ1-3, with D possibly TRBD1 on 6 matching bases. CDR1 and CDR2 from the germline V gene are SGHRS and YFSETQ. Trimming took off 4 bases at V and 6 bases at J, with 17 bases between the two ends. This CDR3 spans 15 amino acids. The CDR3 loop is CASSIGTPSENTIYF. The CDR3, as DNA: TGCGCCAGCAGCATTGGGACACCCAGCGAAAACACCATATATTTT.

This clone was seen just once. The gene calls are TRBV7-2 and TRBJ1-5; 7 bases fit TRBD1. Germline lookup yields CDR1 SGHTA and CDR2 FQGNSA. The CDR3 consists of 15 residues. The V segment lost 5 bases and the J segment 0 bases; nucleotides outside the gene matches: 4. The CDR3: CASSQGQDSNQPQHF. The CDR3 DNA reads TGTGCCAGCAGCCAAGGACAGGATAGCAATCAGCCCCAGCATTTT.

This clone was observed a few times. This chain joins TRBV6-6 and TRBJ2-3; 8 bases fit TRBD2. The V gene's germline CDR1 is MNHNY and CDR2 SVGAGI (reference sequence). V shed 6 bases and J 0 bases; nucleotides not matched to a gene: 5. The CDR3 totals 15 residues. In DNA, the CDR3 is TGTGCCAGCAGCCTAGCGGGCTTTAGCACAGATACGCAGTATTTT. It specifies CASSLAGFSTDTQYF.

The rearrangement uses TRBV7-9 and TRBJ1-1; 7 positions match TRBD1. Trimming at V came to 5 bases and at J to 1 base, leaving 4 bases not matched to a gene. This CDR3 is built from 14 residues. The germline V gene encodes CDR1 SEHNR and CDR2 FQNEAQ (reference sequence). The CDR3 spells CASSPWTGNTEAFF. DNA for the CDR3: TGTGCCAGCAGCCCTTGGACAGGGAACACTGAAGCTTTCTTT.

V gene TRBV7-7 combines with J gene TRBJ2-7; D remains unclear. Trimming pared 1 base from V and 6 bases from J, leaving 10 bases between. Germline V gives CDR1 SSHAT, CDR2 FNYEAQ (reference sequence). This CDR3 has 13 amino acids. The CDR3: CASSLEPGSEQYF. CDR3 sequence (DNA): TGTGCCAGCAGCTTAGAGCCCGGCTCCGAGCAGTACTTC. Using reference TRBV7-7 and TRBJ2-7 for the parts outside the CDR3, the full variable domain is GAGVSQSPRYKVTKRGQDVTLRCDPISSHATLYWYQQALGQGPEFLTYFNYEAQPDKSGLPSDRFSAERPEGSISTLTIQRTEQRDSAMYRCASSLEPGSEQYFGPGTRLTVT.

The chain employs TRBV27 and TRBJ2-5, with D uncertain. This CDR3 is 15 amino acids long. The germline gives CDR1 MNHEY, CDR2 SMNVEV (reference sequence). V was shortened by 4 bases and J by 1 base, with 13 bases between the two germline ends. CDR3 in DNA: TGTGCCAGCAGTTGGACGGGTGATGCCCAAGAGACCCAGTACTTC. Protein product: CASSWTGDAQETQYF.

The gene calls are TRBV4-1 and TRBJ1-2; possibly TRBD1 for D (6 bases). CDR3 length: 17 amino acids. Germline loops: CDR1 MGHRA, CDR2 YSYEKL. The V and J ends lost 4 bases and 0 bases respectively, with 18 bases between them. CDR3 amino acids: CASSPGGRSSSNYGYTF. In DNA, the CDR3 is TGCGCCAGCAGCCCGGGGGGCAGGAGCTCTTCTAACTATGGCTACACCTTC.

This sequence joins TRBV11-2 and TRBJ2-7; D gene uncertain. The CDR3 contains 13 residues. Germline V gene sequence: CDR1 SGHAT, CDR2 FQNNGV. V lost 1 base, J lost 3 bases, and 7 bases lay in between. This CDR3 is CASSLGQFYEQYF. The CDR3 region has the DNA TGTGCCAGCAGCTTAGGACAATTCTACGAGCAGTACTTC.

The chain carries TRBV19 and TRBJ2-2; tentatively, D is TRBD1 or TRBD2 (5 bases each). The V end was cut by 6 bases, the J end by 6 bases, with 17 bases between. The CDR3 is 15 residues long. CDR1 and CDR2 from the germline V gene are LNHDA and SQIVND (reference sequence). The DNA of the CDR3 is TGTGCCAGTAGATTGAGGGACCGGGTGTCCGGGGAGCTGTTTTTT. The encoded protein is CASRLRDRVSGELFF.

V gene TRBV9 combines with J gene TRBJ2-7; D remains unclear. CDR1 and CDR2 (germline): SGDLS, YYNGEE. The V and J ends lost 1 base and 0 bases respectively, with 5 bases between them. This CDR3 contains 13 residues. CDR3 sequence: CASSVNPSYEQYF. The CDR3 nucleotides are TGTGCCAGCAGCGTAAATCCCTCCTACGAGCAGTACTTC.

The chain employs TRBV7-9 and TRBJ1-3, with D perhaps matching TRBD1 (5 bases). V was clipped by 2 bases and J by 6 bases, with 11 bases between them. Germline V lookup: CDR1 SEHNR, CDR2 FQNEAQ (reference sequence). This CDR3 comprises 14 residues. CDR3 coding DNA: TGTGCCAGCAGCTTATCGGAGGGGAAAAACACCATATATTTT. Protein sequence: CASSLSEGKNTIYF. The variable domain in full, completed from reference TRBV7-9 and TRBJ1-3, reads DTGVSQNPRHKITKRGQNVTFRCDPISEHNRLYWYRQTLGQGPEFLTYFQNEAQLEKSRLLSDRFSAERPKGSFSTLEIQRTEQGDSAMYLCASSLSEGKNTIYFGEGSWLTVV.

This rearrangement joins TRBV10-1 to TRBJ2-4; D gene uncertain. V was shortened by 2 bases and J by 1 base, with 15 bases between the two germline ends. The CDR3 has 17 amino acids. From germline, CDR1 is WNHNN and CDR2 SYGVQD (reference sequence). The CDR3 is CASSETVDVSAKNIQYF. The CDR3 DNA reads as TGCGCCAGCAGTGAGACGGTCGACGTCTCGGCCAAAAACATTCAGTACTTC.

V gene TRBV28 combines with J gene TRBJ1-1; tentative D call: TRBD1 (5 bases). This CDR3 has 13 amino acids. Germline CDR1 and CDR2: MDHEN and SYDVKM. Trimming left V 7 bases short and J 0 bases short, with 9 bases between. The CDR3 protein is CASIRQMNTEAFF. Here the CDR3 DNA reads TGTGCCAGCATACGACAGATGAACACTGAAGCTTTCTTT.

This clone was found once. The V and J genes are TRBV30 and TRBJ2-3; no reliable D call. V lost 0 bases and J 6 bases, leaving 13 bases between the germline ends. The germline CDR1 and CDR2 sequences are GTSNPN and SVGIG (reference sequence). The CDR3 runs to 14 residues. The CDR3: CAWSVPTIGDTQYF. In nucleotides, the CDR3 is TGTGCCTGGAGTGTACCTACCATAGGGGATACGCAGTATTTT.

V usage is TRBV7-6 and J usage is TRBJ2-1, with 8 positions matching TRBD2. Germline CDR1 and CDR2: SGHVS and FNYEAQ. The CDR3 extends over 16 amino acids. The V and J ends lost 3 bases and 4 bases, in that order; junction bases with no gene match: 8. The CDR3 region has the DNA TGTGCCAGCAGCTTTATGCCGGGAGGGGAATACAATGAGCAGTTCTTC. Protein: CASSFMPGGEYNEQFF.

The chain has TRBV5-6 and TRBJ2-7; the D gene is possibly TRBD1 (6 bases). CDR1 is SGHDT, CDR2 YYEEEE, per germline. CDR3 length equals 12 residues. Between the trimmed V and J ends, which lost 3 bases and 10 bases, there was a span of 14 bases. CDR3 bases: TGTGCCAGCAGCTATGGACAGACGATACAGTACTTC. This sequence encodes CASSYGQTIQYF.